This TCR beta chain was captured in a study of blood T cell repertoires in COVID-19 (dated by TCRdb to 2019 to 2021). Broadly, across the study: Samples covering the acute and convalescent phases of COVID-19 were provided by collaborators in the United States, Italy and Spain. Subjects who had been exposed to COVID-19, were actively infected with it, or had recovered from it provided the deeply sampled blood TCRbeta repertoires that made up the dataset. The prospective study material was composed of cDNA or gDNA derived from T cells, B-cell-depleted T cells, or PBMCs. The repertoires were released in a freely available public database meant as a resource for research on the immune response to SARS-CoV-2. HLA class I and class II types, where available, came from metadata supplied by the sample provider rather than from assay-based typing. The samples were drawn from the first 160 participants of the ongoing ImmuneRACE study and from 950 to 1,500 subjects provided by 6 global collaborators. Sample metadata almost always included a de-identified subject ID, COVID-19 status, age in years and sex. Study-wide findings and limitations: The quantity of clinical and demographic metadata differed by source and by participant and was supplied without curation.

This clone was picked up one time. Its antigen specificity is not known. It has no much larger one-base neighbor in the sample; base qualities were not kept. The immunoSEQ Assay, a bias-controlled multiplex PCR, was used to amplify TCRbeta CDR3 regions from genomic DNA. On the study's bioinformatics: The number of nucleated cells in each sample was estimated from the amplification of reference gene primers within the assay. To quantify the absolute abundance of each unique TCRbeta CDR3 rearrangement, sequence reads were collapsed and filtered. For each sample, productive Simpson clonality was calculated as the square root of Simpson's diversity index over productive rearrangements. TCRdb mirrors the immuneACCESS table, restricted to in-frame sequences. Some clones are absent from its copies; in checked studies, under half trace to an unresolved V gene, and the reason for the others is unknown. Clone size and V and J calls were adopted from that table, with D and trimming inferred from the DNA. The sample table lists about 270,000 clones, under 90% of them with a count of one. The top ten clonotypes cover 1.5% to 2% of the sample.

Participants in the prospective study were enrolled through a virtual design, were aged roughly 18 to 90 years, and lived in some 24 United States geographic areas. In the prospective study, participants were assigned to cohorts based on the clinical history participants reported in a screening survey and a study questionnaire. ImmuneRACE Cohort 3 recovered participants were defined by two consecutive negative NP/OP PCR tests, healthcare professional clearance, or symptom resolution. Mobile phlebotomists in the prospective study collected whole blood, serum and a nasopharyngeal or oropharyngeal swab from every participant. Over a roughly two-month period, participants in the prospective study had the option of providing additional blood draws and questionnaires. Before DNA extraction, blood samples from the prospective study were shipped at room temperature or frozen. V is reduced by 0 bases and J by 7 bases, leaving a spacing of 9 bases between them. From its cysteine to its phenylalanine, the CDR3 spans 13 amino acids. Here the CDR3 DNA is all that survives: 39 bases in frame from base 1. The CDR1 and CDR2 encoded by the germline V gene are KGHSH and LQKENI.

The V gene is TRBV18 and the J gene is TRBJ1-2, with no reliable assignment of the D segment. The sequence came from a woman in her sixties or seventies who had recovered from COVID-19. Sequencing was performed on PBMCs or T cells enriched from blood (not recorded which). This receptor carries the CDR3 CASSPPSLPGYTF. In nucleotides, the sequence is TGTGCCAGCTCACCACCGAGCCTCCCTGGCTACACCTTC. The variable domain in full, with residues beyond the CDR3 obtained from the reference TRBV18 and TRBJ1-2 genes, is NAGVMQNPRHLVRRRGQEARLRCSPMKGHSHVYWYRQLPEEGLKFMVYLQKENIIDESGMPKERFSAEFPKEGPSILRIQQVVRGDSAAYFCASSPPSLPGYTFGSGTRLTVV.